Below, one T cell receptor (beta chain) is given with its context. Its specificity is not known. Looked up from germline, CDR1 is LNHDA and CDR2 is SQIVND (reference sequence). J lost 1 base, V lost 1 base, and 3 bases had no gene match. The CDR3 extends over 15 amino acids. This sample is drawn from a study of T cell repertoires in cytomegalovirus infection. TCRdb recomputed calls from the reads with MiXCR, one row per CDR3 protein. The sample yields roughly 800,000 distinct CDR3 sequences, under 35% seen once. This TCR was recovered from a human donor in good health (CMV status not recorded). Some clones in this sample may be carry-over from other donors' samples. The chain has TRBV19 and TRBJ2-5; 7 nucleotides agree with TRBD1. Sequenced here: cultured CD8+ T cells from PBMCs, sampled from culture after CMV antigen stimulation. CDR3 DNA sequence: TGTGCCAGTAGTATAGGGGGGACAGCCCAAGAGACCCAGTACTTC. Protein product: CASSIGGTAQETQYF.